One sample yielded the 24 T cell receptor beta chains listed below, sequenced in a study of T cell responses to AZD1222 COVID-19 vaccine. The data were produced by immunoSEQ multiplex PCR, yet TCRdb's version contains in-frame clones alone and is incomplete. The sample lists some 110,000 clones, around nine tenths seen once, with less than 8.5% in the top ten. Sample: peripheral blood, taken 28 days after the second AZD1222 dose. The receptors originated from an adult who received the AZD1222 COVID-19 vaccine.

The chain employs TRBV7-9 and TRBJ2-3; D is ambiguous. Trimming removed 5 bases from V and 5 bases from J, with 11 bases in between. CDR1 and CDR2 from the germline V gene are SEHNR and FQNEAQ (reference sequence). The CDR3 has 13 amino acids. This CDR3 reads CASSRNPKDTQYF. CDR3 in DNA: TGTGCCAGCAGCCGAAACCCGAAAGATACGCAGTATTTT.

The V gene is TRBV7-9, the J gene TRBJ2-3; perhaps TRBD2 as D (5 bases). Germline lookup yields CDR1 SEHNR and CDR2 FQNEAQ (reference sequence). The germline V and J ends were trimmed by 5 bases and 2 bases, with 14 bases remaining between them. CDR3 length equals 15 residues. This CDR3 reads CASSPRGSSTDTQYF. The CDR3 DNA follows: TGTGCCAGCAGCCCGCGAGGGAGCTCCACAGATACGCAGTATTTT.

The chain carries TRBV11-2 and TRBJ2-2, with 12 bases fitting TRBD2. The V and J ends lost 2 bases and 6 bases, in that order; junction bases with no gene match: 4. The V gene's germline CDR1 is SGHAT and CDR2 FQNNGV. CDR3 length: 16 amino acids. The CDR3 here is CASSLRLAGGPGELFF. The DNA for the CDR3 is TGTGCCAGCAGCTTACGCCTAGCGGGGGGGCCCGGGGAGCTGTTTTTT.

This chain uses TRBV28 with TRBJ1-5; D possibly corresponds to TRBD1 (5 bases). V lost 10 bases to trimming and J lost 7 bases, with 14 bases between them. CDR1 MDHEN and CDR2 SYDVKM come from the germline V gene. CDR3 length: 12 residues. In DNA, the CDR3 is TGTGCCACCGAATCAAACAGGCAGCCCCAGCATTTT. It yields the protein CATESNRQPQHF.

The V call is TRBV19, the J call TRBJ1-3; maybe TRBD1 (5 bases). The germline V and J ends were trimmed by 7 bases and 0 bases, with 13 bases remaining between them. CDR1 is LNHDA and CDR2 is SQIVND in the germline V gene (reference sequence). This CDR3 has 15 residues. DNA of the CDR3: TGTGCCAGTACCTCTTCAGGGACCTCTGGAAACACCATATATTTT. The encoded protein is CASTSSGTSGNTIYF.

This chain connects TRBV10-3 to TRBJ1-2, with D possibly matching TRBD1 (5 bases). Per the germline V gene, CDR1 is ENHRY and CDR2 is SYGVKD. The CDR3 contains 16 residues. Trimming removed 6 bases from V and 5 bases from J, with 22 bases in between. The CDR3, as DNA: TGTGCCATCAGATCTCAGGAAGGGACTGACCGTTATGGCTACACCTTC. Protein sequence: CAIRSQEGTDRYGYTF.

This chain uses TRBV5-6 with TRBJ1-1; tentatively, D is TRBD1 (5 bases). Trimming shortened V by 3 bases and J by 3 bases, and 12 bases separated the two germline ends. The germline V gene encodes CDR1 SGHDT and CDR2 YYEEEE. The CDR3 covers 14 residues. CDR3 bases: TGTGCCAGCAGCTGGGGGACGGGGGACACTGAAGCTTTCTTT. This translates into CASSWGTGDTEAFF.

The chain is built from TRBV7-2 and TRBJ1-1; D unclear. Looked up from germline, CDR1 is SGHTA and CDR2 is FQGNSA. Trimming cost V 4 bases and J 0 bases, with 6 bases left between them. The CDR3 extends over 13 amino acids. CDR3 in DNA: TGTGCCAGCAGCTCGGCAGTGAACACTGAAGCTTTCTTT. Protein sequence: CASSSAVNTEAFF.

CDR3 sequence reads: CASSLGGAGGIDTQYF. The CDR3 DNA follows: TGTGCCAGCAGCTTAGGAGGAGCGGGAGGAATAGATACGCAGTATTTT. This chain joins TRBV11-2 and TRBJ2-3, with 9 bases fitting TRBD2. The CDR3 has 16 residues. Germline CDR1 reads SGHAT; CDR2 reads FQNNGV. J was trimmed by 5 bases and V by 1 base; bases with no gene match: 7.

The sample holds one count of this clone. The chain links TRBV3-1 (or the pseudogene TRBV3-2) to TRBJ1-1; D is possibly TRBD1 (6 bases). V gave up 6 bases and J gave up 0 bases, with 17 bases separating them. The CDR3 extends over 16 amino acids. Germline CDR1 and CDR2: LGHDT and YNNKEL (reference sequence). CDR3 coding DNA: TGTGCCAGCAGTCGGTTCGACAGGCCTATGAACACTGAAGCTTTCTTT. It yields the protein CASSRFDRPMNTEAFF.

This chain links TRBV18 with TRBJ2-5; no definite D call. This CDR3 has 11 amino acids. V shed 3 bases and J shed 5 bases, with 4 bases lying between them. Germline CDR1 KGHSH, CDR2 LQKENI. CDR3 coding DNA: TGTGCCAGCTCACCGGGGGAGACCCAGTACTTC. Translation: CASSPGETQYF. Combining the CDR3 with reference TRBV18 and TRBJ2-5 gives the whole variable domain NAGVMQNPRHLVRRRGQEARLRCSPMKGHSHVYWYRQLPEEGLKFMVYLQKENIIDESGMPKERFSAEFPKEGPSILRIQQVVRGDSAAYFCASSPGETQYFGPGTRLLVL.

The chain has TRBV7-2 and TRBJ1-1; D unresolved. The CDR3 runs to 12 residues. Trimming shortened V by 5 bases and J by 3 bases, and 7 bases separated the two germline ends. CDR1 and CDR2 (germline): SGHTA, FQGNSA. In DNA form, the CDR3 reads TGTGCCAGCAGCATCAAGTACACTGAAGCTTTCTTT. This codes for CASSIKYTEAFF.

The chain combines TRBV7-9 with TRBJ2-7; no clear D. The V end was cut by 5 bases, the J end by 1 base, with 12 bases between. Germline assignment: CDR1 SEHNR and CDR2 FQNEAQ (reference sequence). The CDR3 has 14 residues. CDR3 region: CASSPEEESYEQYF. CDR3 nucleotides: TGTGCCAGCAGCCCCGAGGAAGAATCCTACGAGCAGTACTTC.

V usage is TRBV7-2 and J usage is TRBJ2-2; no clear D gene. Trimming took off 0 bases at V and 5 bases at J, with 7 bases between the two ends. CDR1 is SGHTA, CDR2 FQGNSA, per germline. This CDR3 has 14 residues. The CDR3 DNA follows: TGTGCCAGCAGCTTAGCGAGTGGGACCGGGGAGCTGTTTTTT. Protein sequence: CASSLASGTGELFF. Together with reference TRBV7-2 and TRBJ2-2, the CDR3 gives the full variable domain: GAGVSQSPSNKVTEKGKDVELRCDPISGHTALYWYRQSLGQGLEFLIYFQGNSAPDKSGLPSDRFSAERTGGSVSTLTIQRTQQEDSAVYLCASSLASGTGELFFGEGSRLTVL.

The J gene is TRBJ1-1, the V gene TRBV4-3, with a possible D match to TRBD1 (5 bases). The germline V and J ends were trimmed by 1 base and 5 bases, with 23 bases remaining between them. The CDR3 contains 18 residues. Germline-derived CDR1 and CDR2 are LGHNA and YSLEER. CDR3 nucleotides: TGCGCCAGCAGCCAAGTATCGACAGAGGAAGGGAGGGGTACTGAAGCTTTCTTT. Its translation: CASSQVSTEEGRGTEAFF.

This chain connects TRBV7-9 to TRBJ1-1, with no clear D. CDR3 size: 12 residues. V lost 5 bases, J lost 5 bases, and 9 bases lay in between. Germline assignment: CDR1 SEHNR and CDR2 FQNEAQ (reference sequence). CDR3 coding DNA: TGTGCCAGCAGCCCGAGGAGTACTGAAGCTTTCTTT. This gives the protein CASSPRSTEAFF.

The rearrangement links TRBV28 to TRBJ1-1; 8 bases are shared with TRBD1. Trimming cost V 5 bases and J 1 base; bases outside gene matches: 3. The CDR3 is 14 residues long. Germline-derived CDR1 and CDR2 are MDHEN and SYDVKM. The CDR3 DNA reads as TGTGCCAGCAGTAGACAGGGGCGGAACACTGAAGCTTTCTTT. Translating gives CASSRQGRNTEAFF.

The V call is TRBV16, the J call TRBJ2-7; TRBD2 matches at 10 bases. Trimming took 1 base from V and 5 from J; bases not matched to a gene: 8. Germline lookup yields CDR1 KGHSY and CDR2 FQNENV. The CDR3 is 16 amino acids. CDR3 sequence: CASSQYLSGGADEQYF. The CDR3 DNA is TGTGCCAGCAGCCAATATCTGAGCGGGGGGGCGGACGAGCAGTACTTC. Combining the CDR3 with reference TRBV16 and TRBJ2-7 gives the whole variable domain GEEVAQTPKHLVRGEGQKAKLYCAPIKGHSYVFWYQQVLKNEFKFLISFQNENVFDETGMPKERFSAKCLPNSPCSLEIQATKLEDSAVYFCASSQYLSGGADEQYFGPGTRLTVT.

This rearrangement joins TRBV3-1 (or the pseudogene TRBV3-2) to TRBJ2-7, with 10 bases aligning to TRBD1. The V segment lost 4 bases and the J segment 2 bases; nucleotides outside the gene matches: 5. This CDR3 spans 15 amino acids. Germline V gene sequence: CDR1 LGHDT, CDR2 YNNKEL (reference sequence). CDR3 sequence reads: CASSLGTGAPYEQYF. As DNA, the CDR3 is TGTGCCAGCAGCCTTGGGACAGGGGCCCCCTACGAGCAGTACTTC.

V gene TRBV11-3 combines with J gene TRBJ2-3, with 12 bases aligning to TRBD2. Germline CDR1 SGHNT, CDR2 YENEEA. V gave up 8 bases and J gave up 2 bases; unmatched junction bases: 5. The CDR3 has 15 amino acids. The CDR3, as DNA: TGTGCCAGCCGCGGACTAGCGGGAATCACAGATACGCAGTATTTT. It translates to CASRGLAGITDTQYF.

CDR3 in amino acids: CASFRGEFGDTQYF. In DNA, the CDR3 is TGCGCCAGCTTCAGGGGAGAGTTTGGAGATACGCAGTATTTT. The J gene is TRBJ2-3, the V gene TRBV23-1; a possible D gene is TRBD1 (6 bases). TRBV23-1 is labeled an ORF, and its function is uncertain. Between the trimmed V and J ends, which lost 8 bases and 5 bases, there was a span of 17 bases. This CDR3 spans 14 amino acids.

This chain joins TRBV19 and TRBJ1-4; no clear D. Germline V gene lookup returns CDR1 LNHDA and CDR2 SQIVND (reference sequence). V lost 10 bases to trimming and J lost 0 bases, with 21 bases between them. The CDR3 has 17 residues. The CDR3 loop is CATAYSLTGSTNEKLFF. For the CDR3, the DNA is TGTGCCACCGCCTACAGTTTAACGGGGTCAACTAATGAAAAACTGTTTTTT.

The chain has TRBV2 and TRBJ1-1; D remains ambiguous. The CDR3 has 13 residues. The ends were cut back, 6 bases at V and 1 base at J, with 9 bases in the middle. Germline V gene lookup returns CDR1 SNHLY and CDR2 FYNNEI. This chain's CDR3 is CASRQTQNTEAFF. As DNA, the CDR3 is TGTGCCAGCAGGCAGACACAGAACACTGAAGCTTTCTTT.

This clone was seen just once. The CDR3 is CASSLRTQEEQFF. CDR3 nucleotide sequence: TGTGCCAGCAGCTTAAGGACTCAGGAGGAGCAGTTCTTC. This rearrangement joins TRBV7-6 to TRBJ2-1; perhaps TRBD2 as D (5 bases). The CDR3 consists of 13 residues. The V gene's germline CDR1 is SGHVS and CDR2 FNYEAQ. V lost 2 bases and J lost 10, with 12 bases in between.